This T cell receptor (beta chain) was profiled in a study of PD-1 blockade in classical Hodgkin lymphoma. Study conclusions and caveats: CD4+ but not CD8+ TCR diversity rose significantly by C4D1.

CDR3 length: 15 residues. Germline V gene data show CDR1 as LGHNA and CDR2 as YNFKEQ. The V gene end was trimmed by 2 bases and the J gene end by 5 bases; junction bases not matched to a gene: 3. Profiling relied on immunoSEQ multiplex PCR, and the TCRdb table lists in-frame clones only, not all of them. Here the sample spans 42,000 or so clones, about 88% being singletons. With regard to this clone: Its antigen remains unknown.

Each patient's relapse followed autologous stem cell transplantation, and brentuximab vedotin exposure varied. The chain couples TRBV4-2 to TRBJ2-5, with TRBD2 identical over 12 bases. The starting material was peripheral blood mononuclear cells (PBMCs), obtained before the second cycle of nivolumab. The clonotype comes from a human donor with classical Hodgkin lymphoma. The CDR3 region is CASSQRLAGDETQYF. In DNA, the CDR3 is TGTGCCAGCAGCCAACGACTAGCGGGGGATGAGACCCAGTACTTC.